The clone carrying this T cell receptor beta chain was seen once. This entry is derived from a study of blood T cell repertoires in COVID-19. Study information: Both acute and convalescent COVID-19 samples were obtained from the United States, Italy and Spain. PBMCs, B-cell-depleted T cells, or T cells were the source of the cDNA or gDNA that made up the material.

Trimming removed 2 bases from V and 9 bases from J, with 14 bases in between. The CDR3 covers 15 residues. The germline V gene has CDR1 MNHEY and CDR2 SMNVEV (reference sequence). Original methodology: For nucleated cells, counts were estimated from reference gene primer amplification. The assay was immunoSEQ multiplex PCR, and TCRdb's table has in-frame clones only and misses some. V and J calls and clone size follow that table, whereas D and trimming were derived from the DNA. The sample contains 150,000 to 180,000 clones, approximately 83% of which appear only once. Sample: peripheral blood. The clonotype comes from a woman between 55 and 75 years old with acute or convalescent COVID-19. The gene calls are TRBV27 and TRBJ1-6; D not certain. The CDR3, as DNA: TGTGCCAGCAGTTTACAACCCTGGTCGGGTTCACCCCTCCACTTT. It codes for CASSLQPWSGSPLHF.